The present T cell receptor beta chain was sequenced within a study of cytomegalovirus exposure and HLA in healthy donors. Study-level points and caveats: Based on reports, TCR beta sequences accurately predicted HLA-A and HLA-B alleles for most subjects.

Of note for this clone: What it binds is unknown.

In the PCR, 60 Vbeta and 13 Jbeta primers were used. TCRdb's table, derived via immunoSEQ multiplex PCR, lists solely in-frame clones and lacks some. The table shows roughly 90,000 clones, with around 70% occurring only once. The length of the CDR3 is 12 residues. Trimming took 6 bases from V and 2 from J, leaving 8 bases between them. Germline loops: CDR1 SNHLY, CDR2 FYNNEI. The clonotype originates from a young man in good health and CMV-seropositive. Specimen: PBMCs. This chain joins TRBV2 and TRBJ2-7, with D unclear. CDR3 in DNA: TGTGCCAGCAGACCTAGGACCTACGAGCAGTACTTC. It encodes CASRPRTYEQYF.